The 20 T cell receptor beta chains given below trace back to one sample, sequenced in a study of blood T cell repertoires in COVID-19. Sequenced by immunoSEQ multiplex PCR; TCRdb stores in-frame clones only, minus some. The sample gives over 100,000 clones, 87% of which show up once; about 2.5% is in the top ten. The sample comprised peripheral blood. Source of these receptors: a man in his forties or fifties with active COVID-19.

The chain recombines TRBV5-6 with TRBJ1-4, with TRBD1 as a possible D gene (6 bases). The CDR3 sequence is 16 residues long. Deletions cut 2 bases from V and 8 bases from J, with 19 bases between. The germline V gene has CDR1 SGHDT and CDR2 YYEEEE. The CDR3 DNA is TGTGCCAGCAGCTTACTGACGACAGGCCCTGAGGAAAAACTGTTTTTT. Translated: CASSLLTTGPEEKLFF.

In its sample, this clone was seen a few times. J is TRBJ1-5 and V is TRBV19, with a possible D match to TRBD1 (5 bases). The CDR3 extends over 16 amino acids. With 3 bases removed from V and 2 bases from J, the gap between germline ends came to 14 bases. Germline V CDR1 and CDR2: LNHDA, SQIVND (reference sequence). CDR3 loop: CASSISGTYGNQPQHF. CDR3 sequence (DNA): TGTGCCAGTAGTATTTCGGGGACTTACGGCAATCAGCCCCAGCATTTT. The complete variable domain, with remaining parts taken from reference TRBV19 and TRBJ1-5, reads DGGITQSPKYLFRKEGQNVTLSCEQNLNHDAMYWYRQDPGQGLRLIYYSQIVNDFQKGDIAEGYSVSREKKESFPLTVTSAQKNPTAFYLCASSISGTYGNQPQHFGDGTRLSIL.

This sequence joins TRBV5-4 and TRBJ2-5; 8 bases agree with TRBD1. V was pared by 0 bases and J by 9 bases, with 10 bases of the junction left unmatched. CDR1 is SGHNT, CDR2 YYREEE, per germline (reference sequence). The CDR3 covers 15 residues. The CDR3 sequence is CASSLGGQAGTSQYF. The CDR3 coding sequence is TGTGCCAGCAGCTTGGGGGGACAGGCCGGTACGTCCCAGTACTTC.

This clone was seen a handful of times. The chain carries TRBV9 and TRBJ2-7; D not certain. The CDR3 is made up of 14 amino acids. Per germline, CDR1 SGDLS and CDR2 YYNGEE. V shed 0 bases and J shed 4 bases, with 11 bases lying between them. This CDR3 reads CASSVGVGWYEQYF. In nucleotides, the CDR3 is TGTGCCAGCAGCGTAGGGGTCGGGTGGTACGAGCAGTACTTC.

There are many counts of this clone. The V and J genes are TRBV27 and TRBJ2-2, with D unresolved. Germline V gene sequence: CDR1 MNHEY, CDR2 SMNVEV (reference sequence). With 3 bases removed from V and 1 base from J, the gap between germline ends came to 3 bases. The CDR3 is made up of 13 amino acids. The CDR3 sequence is CASSFKNTGELFF. CDR3 in DNA: TGTGCCAGCAGTTTCAAGAACACCGGGGAGCTGTTTTTT.

This clone was seen only a few times. This rearrangement joins TRBV7-2 to TRBJ2-2; no clear D. This CDR3 contains 11 residues. In germline, CDR1 is SGHTA, CDR2 FQGNSA. Trimming left V 5 bases short and J 9 bases short, with 7 bases between. CDR3 coding DNA: TGTGCCAGCAGCCCCGGTCGGGAGCTGTTTTTT. Its protein is CASSPGRELFF.

V is TRBV30 and J is TRBJ1-6; 7 positions match TRBD1. The V gene end was trimmed by 4 bases and the J gene end by 6 bases; junction bases not matched to a gene: 6. This CDR3 is built from 14 residues. Germline assignment: CDR1 GTSNPN and CDR2 SVGIG (reference sequence). The CDR3: CAWNLQGRNSPLHF. DNA for the CDR3: TGTGCCTGGAATTTACAGGGGCGTAATTCACCCCTCCACTTT.

The rearrangement joins TRBV6-5 to TRBJ1-1; 7 bases are a match to TRBD1. V lost 5 bases, J lost 4 bases, and 10 bases stayed unmatched. This CDR3 has 15 residues. CDR1 is MNHEY, CDR2 SVGAGI, per germline. CDR3: CASSPRQGEGTEAFF. CDR3 DNA: TGTGCCAGCAGTCCTAGACAGGGTGAAGGCACTGAAGCTTTCTTT.

The V and J genes are TRBV19 and TRBJ2-3; TRBD1 aligns across 9 bases. The CDR3 is 16 residues long. Germline V lookup: CDR1 LNHDA, CDR2 SQIVND (reference sequence). The trim removed 7 bases at V and 5 bases at J, leaving 13 bases unmatched. The CDR3 is CASNDEGGQGLDTQYF. CDR3 bases: TGTGCCAGTAACGACGAGGGGGGACAGGGTCTAGATACGCAGTATTTT. Drawing the rest from reference TRBV19 and TRBJ2-3, the complete variable domain is DGGITQSPKYLFRKEGQNVTLSCEQNLNHDAMYWYRQDPGQGLRLIYYSQIVNDFQKGDIAEGYSVSREKKESFPLTVTSAQKNPTAFYLCASNDEGGQGLDTQYFGPGTRLTVL.

This clone has a handful of counts. The CDR3 DNA reads TGCGCCAGCAGCTCGGGACAGGGGGCCGGCACAGATACGCAGTATTTT. Residues: CASSSGQGAGTDTQYF. The V gene is TRBV5-1, the J gene TRBJ2-3, with 12 bases aligning to TRBD1. The CDR3 is 16 residues long. Germline trimming cut 3 bases from V and 1 base from J; bases unmatched to any gene: 3. Looked up from germline, CDR1 is SGHRS and CDR2 is YFSETQ. Looking up the rest from reference TRBV5-1 and TRBJ2-3 gives the full variable domain: KAGVTQTPRYLIKTRGQQVTLSCSPISGHRSVSWYQQTPGQGLQFLFEYFSETQRNKGNFPGRFSGRQFSNSRSEMNVSTLELGDSALYLCASSSGQGAGTDTQYFGPGTRLTVL.

Here the CDR3 reads CASSSGTGGGGELFF. In nucleotides, the CDR3 is TGTGCCAGCAGCTCCGGGACAGGGGGCGGCGGGGAGCTGTTTTTT. The chain recombines TRBV5-4 with TRBJ2-2; 12 nucleotides align to TRBD1. The CDR3 spans 15 residues. CDR1 and CDR2 from the germline V gene are SGHNT and YYREEE (reference sequence). Trimming took 3 bases from V and 7 from J; bases not matched to a gene: 4.

This clone was picked up a small number of times. The rearrangement uses TRBV19 and TRBJ1-4, with D uncertain. V was trimmed by 5 bases and J by 2 bases, leaving 12 bases between them. CDR1 is LNHDA, CDR2 SQIVND, per germline (reference sequence). The CDR3 length is 15 residues. The CDR3 nucleotides are TGTGCCAGTAGTCAGAACGGGGAGACTAATGAAAAACTGTTTTTT. Its protein product is CASSQNGETNEKLFF.

This clone came up a few times. This CDR3 is CASSPRDRGASPLHF. In DNA, the CDR3 is TGTGCCAGCAGCCCACGGGACAGGGGCGCTTCACCCCTCCACTTT. The chain couples TRBV13 to TRBJ1-6, with 10 nucleotides matching TRBD1. The germline V gene encodes CDR1 PRHDT and CDR2 FYEKMQ (reference sequence). The junction had 7 bases not matched to a gene; V was cut back by 5 bases and J by 9 bases. The CDR3 runs to 15 residues.

V is TRBV30 and J is TRBJ2-7; the match to TRBD1 covers 7 bases. CDR1 and CDR2 (germline): GTSNPN, SVGIG (reference sequence). There are 13 residues in the CDR3. With V trimmed by 0 bases and J by 4 bases, 3 bases remained unmatched. CDR3 sequence: CAWSVGQPYEQYF. The CDR3 coding sequence is TGTGCCTGGAGTGTGGGACAGCCTTACGAGCAGTACTTC.

The V call is TRBV25-1, the J call TRBJ2-3; the D gene is possibly TRBD1 (6 bases). V was shortened by 7 bases and J by 6 bases, with 14 bases between the two germline ends. The CDR3 length is 13 residues. Germline V gene data show CDR1 as MGHDK and CDR2 as SYGVNS. CDR3 DNA: TGTGCCAGCAAAACACCAGGGGAGGATACGCAGTATTTT. It translates to CASKTPGEDTQYF.

This sequence joins TRBV27 and TRBJ1-1; D perhaps matches TRBD1 (6 bases). The germline gives CDR1 MNHEY, CDR2 SMNVEV (reference sequence). CDR3 size: 16 residues. Deletions cut 4 bases from V and 1 base from J, with 16 bases between. The DNA of the CDR3 is TGTGCCAGCAGTTCTATCTACGACAGGTCGAACACTGAAGCTTTCTTT. It encodes CASSSIYDRSNTEAFF.

The J gene is TRBJ2-5, the V gene TRBV11-2; 11 bases are a match to TRBD2. The CDR3 spans 18 residues. Trimming removed 0 bases from V and 2 bases from J; junction bases left unmatched: 8. The germline CDR1 and CDR2 sequences are SGHAT and FQNNGV. This CDR3 is CASSLDILAGGWQETQYF. The CDR3 region has the DNA TGTGCCAGCAGCTTAGATATTCTAGCGGGGGGTTGGCAAGAGACCCAGTACTTC.

This CDR3 reads CASSLLRDTEAFF. The CDR3 nucleotides read TGTGCCAGCAGCTTACTGAGGGACACTGAAGCTTTCTTT. The chain uses TRBV7-2 and TRBJ1-1; D is ambiguous. V dropped 2 bases and J dropped 3 bases, with 7 bases sitting between them. In germline, CDR1 is SGHTA, CDR2 FQGNSA. The CDR3 is 13 amino acids. Together with reference TRBV7-2 and TRBJ1-1, the CDR3 gives the full variable domain: GAGVSQSPSNKVTEKGKDVELRCDPISGHTALYWYRQSLGQGLEFLIYFQGNSAPDKSGLPSDRFSAERTGGSVSTLTIQRTQQEDSAVYLCASSLLRDTEAFFGQGTRLTVV.

The chain employs TRBV11-2 and TRBJ2-1; 10 bases agree with TRBD2. V lost 5 bases to trimming and J lost 11 bases; unmatched junction nucleotides: 15. This CDR3 has 16 residues. Per the germline V gene, CDR1 is SGHAT and CDR2 is FQNNGV. The CDR3 loop reads CASSPRPSKRGGQQFF. The CDR3 nucleotides are TGTGCCAGCAGCCCCAGGCCCAGCAAGCGGGGGGGCCAGCAGTTCTTC.

The DNA of the CDR3 is TGTGCCATCAGTGAGTCGGGGGGGCCACAGTACTTC. It specifies CAISESGGPQYF. This chain uses TRBV10-3 with TRBJ2-7; a weak D match, TRBD2 (7 bases). V lost 0 bases, J lost 10 bases, and 10 bases lay in between. The CDR3 has 12 residues. Germline assignment: CDR1 ENHRY and CDR2 SYGVKD.